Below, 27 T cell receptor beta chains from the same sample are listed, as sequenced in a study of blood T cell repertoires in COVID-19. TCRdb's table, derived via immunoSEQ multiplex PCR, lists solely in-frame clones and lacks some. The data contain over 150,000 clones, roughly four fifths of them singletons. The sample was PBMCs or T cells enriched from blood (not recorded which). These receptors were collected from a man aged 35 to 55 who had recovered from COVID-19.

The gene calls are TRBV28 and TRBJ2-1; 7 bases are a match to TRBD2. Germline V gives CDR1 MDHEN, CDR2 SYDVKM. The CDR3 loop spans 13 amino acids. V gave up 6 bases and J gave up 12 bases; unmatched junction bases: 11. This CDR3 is CASSTQSSGRQFF. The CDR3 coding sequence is TGTGCCAGCAGCACGCAATCTAGCGGCAGGCAGTTCTTC.

The CDR3 region is CASSKHTGELFF. The CDR3 DNA sequence: TGTGCCAGCAGTAAGCACACCGGGGAGCTGTTTTTT. This chain links TRBV28 with TRBJ2-2; D call uncertain. The CDR3 runs 12 residues. Germline V CDR1 and CDR2: MDHEN, SYDVKM. V was trimmed by 5 bases and J by 3 bases, leaving 4 bases between them.

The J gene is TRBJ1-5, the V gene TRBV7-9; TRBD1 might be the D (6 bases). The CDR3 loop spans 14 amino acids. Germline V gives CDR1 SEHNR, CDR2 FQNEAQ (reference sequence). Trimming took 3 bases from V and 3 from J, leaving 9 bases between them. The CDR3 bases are TGTGCCAGCAGCTTCCGGGACACCAATCAGCCCCAGCATTTT. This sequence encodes CASSFRDTNQPQHF.

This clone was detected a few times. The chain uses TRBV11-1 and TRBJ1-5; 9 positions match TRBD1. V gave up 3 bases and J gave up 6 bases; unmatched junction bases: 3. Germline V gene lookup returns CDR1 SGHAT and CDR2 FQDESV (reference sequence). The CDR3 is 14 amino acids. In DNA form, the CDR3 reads TGTGCCAGCAGCTTGGGACAGGGTGGTCAGCCCCAGCATTTT. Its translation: CASSLGQGGQPQHF.

Written as DNA, the CDR3 is TGCGCCAGCAGCTTGGGTTTTTTTGGACAGTTCGAAGCTTTCTTT. This gives the protein CASSLGFFGQFEAFF. The chain carries TRBV5-1 and TRBJ1-1; weak D call: TRBD1 (6 bases). The germline gives CDR1 SGHRS, CDR2 YFSETQ. V gave up 0 bases and J gave up 8 bases, with 17 bases separating them. The CDR3 runs 15 residues.

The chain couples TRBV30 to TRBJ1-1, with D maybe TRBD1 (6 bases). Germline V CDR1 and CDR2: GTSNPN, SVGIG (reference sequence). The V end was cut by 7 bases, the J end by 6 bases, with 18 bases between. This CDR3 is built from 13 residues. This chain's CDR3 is CAYTLTGSAEAFF. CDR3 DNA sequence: TGTGCCTATACCTTAACAGGGTCGGCTGAAGCTTTCTTT.

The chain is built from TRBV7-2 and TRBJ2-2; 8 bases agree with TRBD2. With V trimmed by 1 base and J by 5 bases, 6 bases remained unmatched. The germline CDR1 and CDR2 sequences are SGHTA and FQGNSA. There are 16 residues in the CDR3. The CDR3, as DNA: TGTGCCAGCAGCTTAGTTAGCCTAGCGGGTACCGGGGAGCTGTTTTTT. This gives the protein CASSLVSLAGTGELFF.

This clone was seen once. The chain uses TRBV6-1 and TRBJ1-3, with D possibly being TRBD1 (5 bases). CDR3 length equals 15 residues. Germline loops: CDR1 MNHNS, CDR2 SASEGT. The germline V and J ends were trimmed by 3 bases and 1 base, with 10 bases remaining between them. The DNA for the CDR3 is TGTGCCAGCAGTGACAGGGTATTTTCTGGAAACACCATATATTTT. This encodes CASSDRVFSGNTIYF.

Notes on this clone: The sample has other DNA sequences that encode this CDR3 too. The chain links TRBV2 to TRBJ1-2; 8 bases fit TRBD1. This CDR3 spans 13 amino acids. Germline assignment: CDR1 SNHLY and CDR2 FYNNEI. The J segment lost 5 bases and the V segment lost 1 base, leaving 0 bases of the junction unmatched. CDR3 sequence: CASSEDRGYGYTF. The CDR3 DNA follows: TGTGCCAGCAGTGAAGACAGGGGGTATGGCTACACCTTC.

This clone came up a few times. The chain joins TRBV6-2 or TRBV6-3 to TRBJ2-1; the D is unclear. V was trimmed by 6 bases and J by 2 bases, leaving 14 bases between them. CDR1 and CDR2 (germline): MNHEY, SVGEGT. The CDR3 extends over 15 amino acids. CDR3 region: CASSTPRSTYNEQFF. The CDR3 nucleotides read TGTGCCAGCAGCACACCCCGTAGCACCTACAATGAGCAGTTCTTC.

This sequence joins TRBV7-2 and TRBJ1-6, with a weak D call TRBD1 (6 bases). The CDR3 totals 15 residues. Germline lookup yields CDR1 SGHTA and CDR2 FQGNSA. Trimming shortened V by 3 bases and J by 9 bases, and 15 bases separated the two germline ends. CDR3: CASSFLVQGGSPLHF. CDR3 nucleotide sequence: TGTGCCAGCAGCTTCCTAGTACAGGGTGGTTCACCCCTCCACTTT.

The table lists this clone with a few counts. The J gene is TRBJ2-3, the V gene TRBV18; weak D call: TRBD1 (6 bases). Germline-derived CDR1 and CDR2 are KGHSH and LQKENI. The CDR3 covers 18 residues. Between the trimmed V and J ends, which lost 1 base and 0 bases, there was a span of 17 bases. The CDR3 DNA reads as TGTGCCAGCTCACCACTGAGTTTGACAGGCTGGAGCACAGATACGCAGTATTTT. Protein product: CASSPLSLTGWSTDTQYF.

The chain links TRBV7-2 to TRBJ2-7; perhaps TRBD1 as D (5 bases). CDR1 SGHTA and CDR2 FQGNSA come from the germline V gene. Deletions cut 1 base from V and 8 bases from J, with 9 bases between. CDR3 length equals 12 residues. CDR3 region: CASSLDRTQQYV. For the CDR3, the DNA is TGTGCCAGCAGCTTAGACCGGACACAGCAGTACGTC.

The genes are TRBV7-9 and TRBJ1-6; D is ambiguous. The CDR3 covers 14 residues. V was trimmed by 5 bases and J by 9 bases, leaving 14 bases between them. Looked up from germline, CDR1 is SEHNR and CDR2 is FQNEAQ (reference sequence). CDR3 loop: CASSPLSRGSPLHF. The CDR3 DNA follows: TGTGCCAGCAGCCCCCTCTCTCGGGGTTCACCCCTCCACTTT.

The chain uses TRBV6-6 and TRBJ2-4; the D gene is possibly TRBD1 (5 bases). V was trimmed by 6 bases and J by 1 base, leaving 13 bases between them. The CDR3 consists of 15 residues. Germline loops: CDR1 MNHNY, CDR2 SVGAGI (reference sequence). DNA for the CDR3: TGTGCCAGCAGACTACCCGACAGCGCCAAAAACATTCAGTACTTC. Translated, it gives CASRLPDSAKNIQYF.

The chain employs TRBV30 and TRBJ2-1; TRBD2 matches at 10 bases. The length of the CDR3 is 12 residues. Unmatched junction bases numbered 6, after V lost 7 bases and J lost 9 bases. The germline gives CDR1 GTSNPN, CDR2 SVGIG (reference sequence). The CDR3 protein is CASSGRGGEQFF. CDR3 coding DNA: TGTGCCTCTAGCGGGAGAGGGGGTGAGCAGTTCTTC.

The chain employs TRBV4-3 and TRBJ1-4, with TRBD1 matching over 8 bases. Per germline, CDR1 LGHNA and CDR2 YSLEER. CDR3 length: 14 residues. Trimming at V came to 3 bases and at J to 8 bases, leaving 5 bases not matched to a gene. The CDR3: CASSHQGAREKLFF. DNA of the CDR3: TGCGCCAGCAGCCACCAGGGGGCTAGGGAAAAACTGTTTTTT.

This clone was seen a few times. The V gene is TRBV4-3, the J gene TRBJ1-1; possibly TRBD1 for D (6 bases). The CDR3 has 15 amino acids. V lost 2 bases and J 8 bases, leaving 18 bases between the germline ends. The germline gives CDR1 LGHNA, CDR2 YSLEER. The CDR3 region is CASSQQTHRVPEAFF. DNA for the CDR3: TGCGCCAGCAGCCAACAAACCCACAGGGTCCCCGAAGCTTTCTTT.

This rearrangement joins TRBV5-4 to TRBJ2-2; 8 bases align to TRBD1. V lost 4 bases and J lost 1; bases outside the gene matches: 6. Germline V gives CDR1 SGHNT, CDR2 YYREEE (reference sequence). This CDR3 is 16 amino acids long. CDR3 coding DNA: TGTGCCAGCAGCCCTTGGACAGGGATGAACACCGGGGAGCTGTTTTTT. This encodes CASSPWTGMNTGELFF.

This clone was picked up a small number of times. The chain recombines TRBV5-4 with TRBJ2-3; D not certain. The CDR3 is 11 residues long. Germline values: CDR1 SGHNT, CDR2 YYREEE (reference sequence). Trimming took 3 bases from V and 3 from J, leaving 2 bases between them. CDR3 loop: CASSSTDTQYF. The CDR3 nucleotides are TGTGCCAGCAGCTCTACAGATACGCAGTATTTT.

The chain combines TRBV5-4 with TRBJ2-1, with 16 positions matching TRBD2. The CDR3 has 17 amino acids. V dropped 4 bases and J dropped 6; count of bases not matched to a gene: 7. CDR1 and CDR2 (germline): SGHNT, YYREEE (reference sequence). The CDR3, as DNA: TGTGCCAGCAGCATGGGGACTAGCGGGAGGGCAGCCAATGAGCAGTTCTTC. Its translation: CASSMGTSGRAANEQFF. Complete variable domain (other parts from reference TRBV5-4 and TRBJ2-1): ETGVTQSPTHLIKTRGQQVTLRCSSQSGHNTVSWYQQALGQGPQFIFQYYREEENGRGNFPPRFSGLQFPNYSSELNVNALELDDSALYLCASSMGTSGRAANEQFFGPGTRLTVL.

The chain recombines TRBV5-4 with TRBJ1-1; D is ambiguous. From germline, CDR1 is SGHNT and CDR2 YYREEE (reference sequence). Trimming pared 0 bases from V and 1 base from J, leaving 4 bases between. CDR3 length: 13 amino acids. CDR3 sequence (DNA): TGTGCCAGCAGCTTGGGAGGGAACACTGAAGCTTTCTTT. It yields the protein CASSLGGNTEAFF.

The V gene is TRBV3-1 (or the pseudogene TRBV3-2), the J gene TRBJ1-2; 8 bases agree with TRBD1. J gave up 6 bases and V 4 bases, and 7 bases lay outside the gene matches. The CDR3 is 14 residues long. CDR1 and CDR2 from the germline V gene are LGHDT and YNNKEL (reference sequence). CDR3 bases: TGTGCCAGCAGCCCCGACAGGGGCGGCGATGGCTACACCTTC. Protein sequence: CASSPDRGGDGYTF.

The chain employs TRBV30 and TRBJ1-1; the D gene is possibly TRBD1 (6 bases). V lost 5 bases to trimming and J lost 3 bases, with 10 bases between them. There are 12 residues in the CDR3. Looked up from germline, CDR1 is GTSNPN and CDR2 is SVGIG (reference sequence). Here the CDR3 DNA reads TGTGCCTGGGGACAGTTGCACACTGAAGCTTTCTTT. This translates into CAWGQLHTEAFF.

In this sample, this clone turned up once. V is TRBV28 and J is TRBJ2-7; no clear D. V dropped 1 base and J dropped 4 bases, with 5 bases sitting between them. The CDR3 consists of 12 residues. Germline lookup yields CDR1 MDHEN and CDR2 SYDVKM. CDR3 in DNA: TGTGCCAGCAGTTTATTGCAGTACGAGCAGTACTTC. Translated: CASSLLQYEQYF.

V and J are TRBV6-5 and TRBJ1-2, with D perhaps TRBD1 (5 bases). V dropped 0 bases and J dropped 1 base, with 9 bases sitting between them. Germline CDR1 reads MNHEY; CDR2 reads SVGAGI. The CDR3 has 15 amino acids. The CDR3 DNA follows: TGTGCCAGCAGTTACTCGACAGCCCTTAACTATGGCTACACCTTC. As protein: CASSYSTALNYGYTF.

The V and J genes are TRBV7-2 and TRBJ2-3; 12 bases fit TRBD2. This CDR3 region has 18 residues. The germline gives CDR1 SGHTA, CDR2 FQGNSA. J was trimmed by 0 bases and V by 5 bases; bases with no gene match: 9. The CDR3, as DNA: TGTGCCAGCAGCCCAGTGGCACTAGCGGGAGGAAGCACAGATACGCAGTATTTT. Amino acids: CASSPVALAGGSTDTQYF.